Below are 11 T cell receptor beta chains sequenced from a single sample in a study of response to subunit inactivated influenza vaccine. TCRdb re-derived calls from the RT-PCR reads in MiXCR, one entry per CDR3 protein. The table shows approximately 250,000 distinct CDR3 sequences, with 9.5% to 15% occurring only once. The sequencing used non-naive T cells sorted from PBMCs, collected 14 to 15 days before vaccination. The receptors were gathered from a middle-aged man who received an inactivated influenza vaccine.

This clonotype turned up a few times. CDR3 DNA: TGCAGCGGCCGTGACGCCGGAAACACCATATATTTT. It specifies CSGRDAGNTIYF. The V gene is TRBV29-1, the J gene TRBJ1-3, with D uncertain. The CDR3 is 12 amino acids. CDR1 and CDR2 from the germline V gene are SQVTM and ANQGSEA. Trimming removed 7 bases from V and 4 bases from J, with 11 bases in between. Supplemented by reference TRBV29-1 and TRBJ1-3, the full variable domain reads SAVISQKPSRDICQRGTSLTIQCQVDSQVTMMFWYRQQPGQSLTLIATANQGSEATYESGFVIDKFPISRPNLTFSTLTVSNMSPEDSSIYLCSGRDAGNTIYFGEGSWLTVV.

This clonotype was counted only a few times. V gene TRBV7-2 combines with J gene TRBJ1-2; the D gene is possibly TRBD1 (5 bases). Trimming removed 5 bases from V and 2 bases from J, with 12 bases in between. Germline V lookup: CDR1 SGHTA, CDR2 FQGNSA. The CDR3 is 14 amino acids. CDR3 sequence: CASSPSGRNYGYTF. For the CDR3, the DNA is TGTGCCAGCAGCCCCTCGGGACGGAACTATGGCTACACCTTC.

The V call is TRBV27, the J call TRBJ1-2; D gene ambiguous. The CDR3 covers 13 residues. With 6 bases removed from V and 4 bases from J, the gap between germline ends came to 12 bases. CDR1 and CDR2 (germline): MNHEY, SMNVEV (reference sequence). CDR3 coding DNA: TGTGCCAGCAGCAAACACCAGGTCTATGGCTACACCTTC. Translating it yields CASSKHQVYGYTF.

The V gene is TRBV12-3 or TRBV12-4, the J gene TRBJ2-1; D gene ambiguous. The ends were cut back, 1 base at V and 9 bases at J, with 13 bases in the middle. The CDR3 is made up of 14 amino acids. The CDR3 spells CASSLGFSGGEQFF. CDR3 sequence (DNA): TGTGCCAGCAGTTTAGGCTTCTCGGGTGGTGAGCAGTTCTTC.

V gene TRBV28 combines with J gene TRBJ2-4; TRBD2 matches 7 bases. CDR3 size: 14 residues. V trimming: 6 bases; J trimming: 2 bases; junction bases outside the gene matches: 4. CDR1 and CDR2 (germline): MDHEN, SYDVKM. This CDR3 reads CASRGAGSKNIQYF. The DNA for the CDR3 is TGTGCCAGCAGGGGAGCGGGATCCAAAAACATTCAGTACTTC. Full variable domain (missing parts from reference TRBV28 and TRBJ2-4): DVKVTQSSRYLVKRTGEKVFLECVQDMDHENMFWYRQDPGLGLRLIYFSYDVKMKEKGDIPEGYSVSREKKERFSLILESASTNQTSMYLCASRGAGSKNIQYFGAGTRLSVL.

This clonotype occurred many times. The CDR3 spells CSVGLSDEQFF. In DNA, the CDR3 is TGCAGCGTTGGTTTATCGGATGAGCAGTTCTTC. This chain uses TRBV29-1 with TRBJ2-1; D gene ambiguous. Deletions cut 4 bases from V and 8 bases from J, with 9 bases between. This CDR3 has 11 residues. Germline CDR1 SQVTM, CDR2 ANQGSEA.

This clonotype showed up just a few times. The CDR3 nucleotides read TGTGCCAGCAGCTTGGGGGGGCACTATGGCTACACCTTC. It translates to CASSLGGHYGYTF. V usage is TRBV7-6 and J usage is TRBJ1-2; TRBD1 might be the D (6 bases). V lost 3 bases, J lost 3 bases, and 8 bases lay in between. The germline gives CDR1 SGHVS, CDR2 FNYEAQ. This CDR3 has 13 residues.

The chain employs TRBV7-2 and TRBJ2-7; 7 bases align to TRBD1. The CDR3 length is 14 residues. Germline V gene sequence: CDR1 SGHTA, CDR2 FQGNSA. Losses at the gene ends were 1 base for V and 6 bases for J; bases not matched to a gene: 6. CDR3 DNA: TGTGCCAGCAGCTTAGGCGGCAGGGGGAGCGAGCAGTACTTC. Protein product: CASSLGGRGSEQYF.

The chain uses TRBV2 and TRBJ2-7; D is perhaps TRBD2 (6 bases). The CDR3 loop spans 14 amino acids. With 8 bases removed from V and 1 base from J, the gap between germline ends came to 15 bases. Germline CDR1 is SNHLY and CDR2 is FYNNEI. CDR3 in DNA: TGTGCCAGCGAACGGGACTCCAATTCCTACGAGCAGTACTTC. Its protein product is CASERDSNSYEQYF.

This rearrangement joins TRBV6-1 to TRBJ2-5; 7 nucleotides agree with TRBD2. V was clipped by 6 bases and J by 5 bases; unmatched bases: 12. The CDR3 has 15 residues. The germline CDR1 and CDR2 sequences are MNHNS and SASEGT. The CDR3 nucleotides read TGTGCCAGCAGACGAAGTGGGAGGGCGGGGGAGACCCAGTACTTC. Amino acid sequence: CASRRSGRAGETQYF.

At least ten counts were recorded for this clonotype. This CDR3 reads CASRTLARETQYF. The CDR3 nucleotides are TGTGCCAGCAGGACACTAGCGAGAGAGACCCAGTACTTC. This chain joins TRBV12-3 or TRBV12-4 and TRBJ2-5, with 7 bases matching TRBD2. The CDR3 covers 13 residues. The ends lost 6 bases at V and 4 bases at J; junction bases unmatched: 5.